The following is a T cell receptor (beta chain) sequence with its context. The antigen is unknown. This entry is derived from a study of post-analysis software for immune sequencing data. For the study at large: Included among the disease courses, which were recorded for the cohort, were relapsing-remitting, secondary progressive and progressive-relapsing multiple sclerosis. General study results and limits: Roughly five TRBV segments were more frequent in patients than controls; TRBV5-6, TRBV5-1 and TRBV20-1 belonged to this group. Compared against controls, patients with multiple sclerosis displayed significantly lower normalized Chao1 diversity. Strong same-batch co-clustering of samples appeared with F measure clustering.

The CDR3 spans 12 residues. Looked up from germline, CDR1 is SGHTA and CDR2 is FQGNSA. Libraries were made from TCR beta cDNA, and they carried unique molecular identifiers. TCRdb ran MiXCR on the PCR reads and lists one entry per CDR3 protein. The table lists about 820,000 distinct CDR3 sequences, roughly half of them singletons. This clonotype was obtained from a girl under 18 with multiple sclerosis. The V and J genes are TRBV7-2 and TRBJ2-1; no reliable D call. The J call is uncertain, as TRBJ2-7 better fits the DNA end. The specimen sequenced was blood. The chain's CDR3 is CASSFWQREQYF. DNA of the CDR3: TGTGCCAGCAGCTTCTGGCAGCGCGAGCAGTACTTC.